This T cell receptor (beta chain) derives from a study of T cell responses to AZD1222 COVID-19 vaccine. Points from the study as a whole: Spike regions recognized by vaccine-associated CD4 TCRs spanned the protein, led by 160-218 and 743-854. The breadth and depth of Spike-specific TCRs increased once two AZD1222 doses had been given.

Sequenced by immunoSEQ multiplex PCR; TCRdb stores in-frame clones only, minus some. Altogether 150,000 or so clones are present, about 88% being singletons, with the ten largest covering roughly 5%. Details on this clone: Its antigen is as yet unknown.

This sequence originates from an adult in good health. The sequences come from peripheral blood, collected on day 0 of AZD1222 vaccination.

The CDR3 protein is CASSLRGLGYGYTF. The CDR3 DNA reads TGTGCCAGCAGTTTAAGGGGCCTGGGGTATGGCTACACCTTC. The V and J genes are TRBV28 and TRBJ1-2, with D possibly TRBD1 on 5 matching bases. Trimming took 2 bases from V and 5 from J, leaving 12 bases between them. The length of the CDR3 is 14 residues. Germline V gene sequence: CDR1 MDHEN, CDR2 SYDVKM.